The 30 T cell receptor beta chains in this list originate from one sample, sequenced in a study of technical replicates of blood from several donors. Produced via immunoSEQ multiplex PCR; TCRdb's table is partial and in-frame only. Here the sample spans around 50,000 clones, roughly 92% being singletons. The material sequenced was T cells isolated from PBMCs. Receptors were obtained from a human donor in good health.

This clone was counted a few times. The chain links TRBV7-8 to TRBJ1-1, with D possibly matching TRBD1 (5 bases). With 5 bases removed from V and 8 bases from J, the gap between germline ends came to 12 bases. Germline-derived CDR1 and CDR2 are SGHVS and FQNEAQ. The CDR3 consists of 12 residues. As DNA, the CDR3 is TGTGCCAGCAGCCCGGGGGTCCTCGAAGCTTTCTTT. Translated, it gives CASSPGVLEAFF.

This chain uses TRBV9 with TRBJ2-2; D not resolved. Trimming took 0 bases from V and 3 from J, leaving 9 bases between them. The CDR3 runs to 15 residues. Germline CDR1 and CDR2: SGDLS and YYNGEE. The CDR3 reads CASSVDSVYTGELFF. The CDR3 bases are TGTGCCAGCAGCGTAGACTCCGTTTACACCGGGGAGCTGTTTTTT. Combining the CDR3 with reference TRBV9 and TRBJ2-2 gives the whole variable domain DSGVTQTPKHLITATGQRVTLRCSPRSGDLSVYWYQQSLDQGLQFLIQYYNGEERAKGNILERFSAQQFPDLHSELNLSSLELGDSALYFCASSVDSVYTGELFFGEGSRLTVL.

This chain connects TRBV5-5 to TRBJ2-3, with 10 bases lining up with TRBD1. The CDR3 consists of 13 residues. The J segment lost 8 bases and the V segment lost 4 bases, leaving 4 bases of the junction unmatched. Germline CDR1 reads SGHKS; CDR2 reads YYEKEE (reference sequence). The CDR3 region is CASSQTGGFTQYF. The CDR3 region has the DNA TGTGCCAGCAGCCAGACAGGGGGCTTTACGCAGTATTTT.

The CDR3 loop reads CASSQDQNTEAFF. For the CDR3, the DNA is TGTGCCAGCAGCCAAGACCAGAACACTGAAGCTTTCTTT. The chain carries TRBV14 and TRBJ1-1; no firm D call. The CDR3 sequence is 13 residues long. The germline V gene encodes CDR1 SGHDN and CDR2 FVKESK. Trimming shortened V by 0 bases and J by 1 base, and 3 bases separated the two germline ends.

The V and J genes are TRBV5-4 and TRBJ2-4; 9 positions agree with TRBD2. This CDR3 is 13 amino acids long. The V segment lost 2 bases and the J segment 7 bases; nucleotides outside the gene matches: 1. Looked up from germline, CDR1 is SGHNT and CDR2 is YYREEE (reference sequence). This CDR3 is CASSFSGGNIQYF. The CDR3 DNA reads TGTGCCAGCAGCTTTAGCGGGGGCAACATTCAGTACTTC.

The chain is built from TRBV28 and TRBJ2-7; 7 bases align to TRBD1. V lost 1 base, J lost 4 bases, and 7 bases stayed unmatched. The CDR3 consists of 15 residues. Per germline, CDR1 MDHEN and CDR2 SYDVKM. The CDR3 bases are TGTGCCAGCAGTTTATACGGGACAGTTTTATACGAGCAGTACTTC. Protein: CASSLYGTVLYEQYF.

The chain employs TRBV5-4 and TRBJ2-7; D might be TRBD1 (6 bases). The length of the CDR3 is 13 residues. CDR1 and CDR2 from the germline V gene are SGHNT and YYREEE (reference sequence). Trimming cost V 0 bases and J 8 bases, with 12 bases left between them. In DNA form, the CDR3 reads TGTGCCAGCAGCTTGGTGGCAGGGGAACAGCAGTACTTC. Translating gives CASSLVAGEQQYF.

The rearrangement uses TRBV5-1 and TRBJ2-7; 8 nucleotides match TRBD1. The V gene end was trimmed by 4 bases and the J gene end by 1 base; junction bases not matched to a gene: 4. The germline CDR1 and CDR2 sequences are SGHRS and YFSETQ. This CDR3 has 14 amino acids. CDR3 protein: CASSLRQGSYEQYF. The DNA of the CDR3 is TGCGCCAGCAGCCTGAGACAGGGGTCCTACGAGCAGTACTTC. Variable domain in full (rest from reference TRBV5-1 and TRBJ2-7): KAGVTQTPRYLIKTRGQQVTLSCSPISGHRSVSWYQQTPGQGLQFLFEYFSETQRNKGNFPGRFSGRQFSNSRSEMNVSTLELGDSALYLCASSLRQGSYEQYFGPGTRLTVT.

This chain connects TRBV6-5 to TRBJ2-1; 7 bases match TRBD2. V shed 1 base and J 9 bases; nucleotides not matched to a gene: 3. CDR1 and CDR2 from the germline V gene are MNHEY and SVGAGI. There are 13 residues in the CDR3. For the CDR3, the DNA is TGTGCCAGCAGTTACTTGACTAGCCCTGAGCAGTTCTTC. It translates to CASSYLTSPEQFF.

The chain has TRBV5-6 and TRBJ2-1; maybe TRBD2 (7 bases). V dropped 5 bases and J dropped 8 bases, with 14 bases sitting between them. The CDR3 loop spans 13 amino acids. The germline gives CDR1 SGHDT, CDR2 YYEEEE. CDR3 loop: CASSWGGRDEQFF. The CDR3, as DNA: TGTGCCAGCAGTTGGGGGGGCAGAGATGAGCAGTTCTTC.

The chain carries TRBV7-9 and TRBJ2-2; 13 bases align to TRBD2. The CDR3 extends over 17 amino acids. V gave up 4 bases and J gave up 7 bases; unmatched junction bases: 9. Germline V gene sequence: CDR1 SEHNR, CDR2 FQNEAQ (reference sequence). The CDR3 bases are TGTGCCAGCAGCTCCACACGGACTAGCGGGGGAGTCGGGGAGCTGTTTTTT. The encoded protein is CASSSTRTSGGVGELFF.

The CDR3 loop is CASSLRMGRGISGNTIYF. CDR3 nucleotides: TGTGCCAGCAGCTTAAGGATGGGCAGGGGAATCTCTGGAAACACCATATATTTT. The chain uses TRBV13 and TRBJ1-3; the D gene is possibly TRBD1 (6 bases). CDR3 size: 18 residues. The germline V gene has CDR1 PRHDT and CDR2 FYEKMQ (reference sequence). Trimming cost V 2 bases and J 0 bases, with 17 bases left between them.

On this clone itself: Its ends do not fully match the called genes, so a read error is possible. The same CDR3 also results from other DNA sequences found in this sample. This chain uses TRBV7-9 with TRBJ1-6, with 8 bases that match TRBD1. This CDR3 spans 16 amino acids. Per the germline V gene, CDR1 is SEHNR and CDR2 is FQNEAQ (reference sequence). The DNA for the CDR3 is TGTGCCAGCAGCTCCGCATCGGGACAGGAAAATTCACCCCTTCACTTT. Protein product: CASSSASGQENSPLHF.

The genes are TRBV6-5 and TRBJ1-2; 11 bases are a match to TRBD1. The V gene end was trimmed by 5 bases and the J gene end by 8 bases; junction bases not matched to a gene: 7. Germline loops: CDR1 MNHEY, CDR2 SVGAGI. The CDR3 length is 14 residues. CDR3 sequence: CASSGSDRGQGYTF. CDR3 DNA sequence: TGTGCCAGCAGTGGCTCGGACAGGGGGCAAGGCTACACCTTC.

The V call is TRBV29-1, the J call TRBJ2-1, with D perhaps matching TRBD1 (6 bases). CDR1 is SQVTM, CDR2 ANQGSEA, per germline. The CDR3 sequence is 14 residues long. V lost 4 bases and J 3 bases, leaving 13 bases between the germline ends. The CDR3: CSVVRQVYYNEQFF. The CDR3 nucleotides read TGCAGCGTTGTGCGACAGGTATACTACAATGAGCAGTTCTTC.

V is TRBV10-3 and J is TRBJ2-1; D is perhaps TRBD1 (6 bases). The CDR3 contains 13 residues. Germline V gene data show CDR1 as ENHRY and CDR2 as SYGVKD. With 3 bases removed from V and 16 bases from J, the gap between germline ends came to 19 bases. CDR3 DNA: TGTGCCATCAGTGATGCGGTGGCAGGGGAAAATTTCTTC. Its translation: CAISDAVAGENFF.

The chain uses TRBV9 and TRBJ1-4; 9 bases map to TRBD1. Losses at the gene ends were 1 base for V and 5 bases for J; bases not matched to a gene: 6. CDR1 is SGDLS, CDR2 YYNGEE, per germline. The CDR3 spans 16 residues. CDR3 sequence (DNA): TGTGCCAGCAGCGTAACCCACGGACAGGGGAATGAAAAACTGTTTTTT. Translating gives CASSVTHGQGNEKLFF.

V gene TRBV7-2 combines with J gene TRBJ2-1; 7 bases map to TRBD2. The length of the CDR3 is 14 residues. Germline values: CDR1 SGHTA, CDR2 FQGNSA. J lost 8 bases, V lost 1 base, and 5 bases had no gene match. The CDR3 DNA sequence: TGTGCCAGCAGCTTAGTGCGGGAGTACGATGAGCAGTTCTTC. Its protein is CASSLVREYDEQFF.

The J gene is TRBJ2-1, the V gene TRBV20-1; D is ambiguous. V dropped 3 bases and J dropped 7 bases, with 7 bases sitting between them. Germline CDR1 reads DFQATT; CDR2 reads SNEGSKA (reference sequence). CDR3 length equals 11 residues. The CDR3 loop reads CSASVGNEQFF. In DNA, the CDR3 is TGCAGTGCTAGTGTCGGGAATGAGCAGTTCTTC.

This clone was seen repeatedly, ten times or more. The chain couples TRBV5-4 to TRBJ1-6; D perhaps matches TRBD1 (5 bases). The CDR3 is 15 amino acids. Trimming removed 5 bases at V and 10 bases at J, with 19 bases between. Germline V CDR1 and CDR2: SGHNT, YYREEE (reference sequence). This CDR3 reads CASSFQTARSSPLHF. CDR3 DNA: TGTGCCAGCAGTTTCCAGACAGCCAGAAGCTCACCCCTCCACTTT.

This chain joins TRBV5-1 and TRBJ2-7; 8 bases line up with TRBD1. CDR1 is SGHRS and CDR2 is YFSETQ in the germline V gene. V shed 5 bases, J shed 6 bases, and the junction held 10 bases outside the gene matches. The CDR3 is 14 amino acids. For the CDR3, the DNA is TGCGCCAGCAGGGCGGGACAGGTGACTACCGAGCAGTACTTC. This sequence encodes CASRAGQVTTEQYF.

The V and J genes are TRBV4-1 and TRBJ1-5; D call uncertain. Per germline, CDR1 MGHRA and CDR2 YSYEKL. The V end was cut by 5 bases, the J end by 0 bases, with 11 bases between. This CDR3 has 15 amino acids. The CDR3 region is CASSFERVSNQPQHF. The CDR3 DNA sequence: TGCGCCAGCAGCTTCGAACGGGTTAGCAATCAGCCCCAGCATTTT.

This clone came up a few times. The chain links TRBV10-3 to TRBJ2-2; 8 bases are shared with TRBD1. J gave up 3 bases and V 5 bases, and 5 bases lay outside the gene matches. This CDR3 region has 15 residues. The V gene's germline CDR1 is ENHRY and CDR2 SYGVKD. The CDR3 region is CAISPGTGDTGELFF. CDR3 bases: TGTGCCATCAGTCCCGGGACAGGAGACACCGGGGAGCTGTTTTTT.

The chain uses TRBV7-2 and TRBJ1-1, with 8 bases fitting TRBD1. The CDR3 contains 16 residues. Per germline, CDR1 SGHTA and CDR2 FQGNSA. V trimming: 1 base; J trimming: 5 bases; junction bases outside the gene matches: 9. CDR3 residues: CASSLGIQGDRTEAFF. The CDR3 nucleotides are TGTGCCAGCAGCTTAGGGATACAGGGGGATCGGACTGAAGCTTTCTTT.

The rearrangement links TRBV6-8 to TRBJ2-7; TRBD2 matches 7 bases. J gave up 0 bases and V 0 bases, and 2 bases lay outside the gene matches. From germline, CDR1 is MNHGY and CDR2 SAAAGT. This CDR3 comprises 15 residues. This CDR3 is CASSYSSGGSYEQYF. In nucleotides, the CDR3 is TGTGCCAGCAGTTACTCGTCGGGAGGCTCCTACGAGCAGTACTTC.

The chain couples TRBV5-1 to TRBJ2-5; the match to TRBD1 covers 7 bases. The germline V gene encodes CDR1 SGHRS and CDR2 YFSETQ. J lost 5 bases, V lost 4 bases, and 5 bases had no gene match. This CDR3 region has 13 residues. In nucleotides, the CDR3 is TGCGCCAGCAGCCAACAGGGGCAGGAGACCCAGTACTTC. This gives the protein CASSQQGQETQYF. The full variable domain, its missing parts supplied by reference TRBV5-1 and TRBJ2-5, is KAGVTQTPRYLIKTRGQQVTLSCSPISGHRSVSWYQQTPGQGLQFLFEYFSETQRNKGNFPGRFSGRQFSNSRSEMNVSTLELGDSALYLCASSQQGQETQYFGPGTRLLVL.

The chain employs TRBV6-5 and TRBJ1-6; a possible D gene is TRBD1 (5 bases). Germline CDR1 is MNHEY and CDR2 is SVGAGI. V dropped 0 bases and J dropped 7 bases, with 13 bases sitting between them. The CDR3 loop spans 16 amino acids. The CDR3 here is CASSYSLGVENSPLHF. The CDR3 bases are TGTGCCAGCAGTTACTCGTTAGGGGTAGAAAATTCACCCCTCCACTTT.

V gene TRBV18 combines with J gene TRBJ1-4, with 10 nucleotides matching TRBD1. Trimming at V came to 6 bases and at J to 8 bases, leaving 12 bases not matched to a gene. Germline lookup yields CDR1 KGHSH and CDR2 LQKENI. The CDR3 consists of 16 residues. The CDR3 sequence: CASSPKGTGAFEKLFF. DNA for the CDR3: TGTGCCAGCTCGCCCAAAGGGACAGGGGCCTTCGAAAAACTGTTTTTT. Variable domain in full (rest from reference TRBV18 and TRBJ1-4): NAGVMQNPRHLVRRRGQEARLRCSPMKGHSHVYWYRQLPEEGLKFMVYLQKENIIDESGMPKERFSAEFPKEGPSILRIQQVVRGDSAAYFCASSPKGTGAFEKLFFGSGTQLSVL.

The count of this clone is one. The J gene is TRBJ2-1, the V gene TRBV5-4, with 11 bases lining up with TRBD1. The germline gives CDR1 SGHNT, CDR2 YYREEE (reference sequence). Trimming removed 3 bases from V and 6 bases from J; junction bases left unmatched: 8. This CDR3 comprises 16 residues. CDR3 nucleotides: TGTGCCAGCAGCTCTTCGGACAGGGGGCATCTCAATGAGCAGTTCTTC. Protein: CASSSSDRGHLNEQFF.

This rearrangement joins TRBV7-9 to TRBJ2-3, with a tentative D call TRBD1 (6 bases). Trimming cost V 1 base and J 0 bases, with 11 bases left between them. The germline gives CDR1 SEHNR, CDR2 FQNEAQ (reference sequence). The CDR3 has 16 residues. CDR3 sequence (DNA): TGTGCCAGCAGCTTAGGGTGGGGGCGAAGCACAGATACGCAGTATTTT. This translates into CASSLGWGRSTDTQYF.